The 8 T cell receptor beta chains below all came from one sample that was sequenced in a study of T cell responses to AZD1222 COVID-19 vaccine. Assay: immunoSEQ multiplex PCR; the TCRdb copy retains only in-frame clones and omits some. This table holds about 96,000 clones, 80% to 90% found once. The sequences come from peripheral blood, collected on day 0 of AZD1222 vaccination. Receptor source: an adult in good health.

V is TRBV10-1 and J is TRBJ1-1, with a possible D match to TRBD1 (5 bases). The CDR3 is 16 residues long. V was trimmed by 0 bases and J by 1 base, leaving 12 bases between them. Germline V gives CDR1 WNHNN, CDR2 SYGVQD (reference sequence). In nucleotides, the CDR3 is TGCGCCAGCAGTGAGTCGGGGGGTTTGGGGAACACTGAAGCTTTCTTT. It yields the protein CASSESGGLGNTEAFF.

The chain joins TRBV2 to TRBJ2-5, with D perhaps TRBD1 or TRBD2 (5 bases each). This CDR3 contains 13 residues. Germline CDR1 and CDR2: SNHLY and FYNNEI. V lost 6 bases to trimming and J lost 1 base, with 9 bases between them. The CDR3 nucleotides are TGTGCCAGCAGCCGGGACGGCCAAGAGACCCAGTACTTC. Protein product: CASSRDGQETQYF.

This CDR3 is CASSSRAYNEQFF. CDR3 DNA: TGTGCCAGCAGCTCGCGCGCCTACAATGAGCAGTTCTTC. The rearrangement joins TRBV27 to TRBJ2-1, with unresolved D. CDR1 is MNHEY, CDR2 SMNVEV, per germline (reference sequence). The CDR3 has 13 amino acids. Trimming removed 6 bases from V and 2 bases from J, with 8 bases in between.

The chain employs TRBV5-1 and TRBJ2-2, with 9 bases lining up with TRBD2. The V gene end was trimmed by 6 bases and the J gene end by 5 bases; junction bases not matched to a gene: 11. Germline assignment: CDR1 SGHRS and CDR2 YFSETQ. The CDR3 loop spans 16 amino acids. The CDR3 nucleotides read TGCGCCAGCACCGGGGTAGCGGGGGAACTAACCGGGGAGCTGTTTTTT. It is translated as CASTGVAGELTGELFF.

This clone occurred once. The rearrangement joins TRBV10-1 to TRBJ2-1; tentatively, D is TRBD1 (6 bases). CDR1 and CDR2 (germline): WNHNN, SYGVQD (reference sequence). V lost 7 bases to trimming and J lost 5 bases, with 15 bases between them. CDR3 length: 14 residues. This CDR3 reads CASTRDRYDNEQFF. DNA of the CDR3: TGCGCCAGCACGAGAGACAGGTACGACAATGAGCAGTTCTTC.

CDR3 DNA sequence: TGCGCCAGCACCGACAGTGTCTCCGAGACCCAGTACTTC. Its translation: CASTDSVSETQYF. The chain is built from TRBV5-1 and TRBJ2-5, with D tentatively TRBD1 (5 bases). V was pared by 6 bases and J by 5 bases, with 14 bases between. Per the germline V gene, CDR1 is SGHRS and CDR2 is YFSETQ. This CDR3 has 13 residues.

The table lists this clone with a count of one. The rearrangement links TRBV5-1 to TRBJ2-2; 9 nucleotides agree with TRBD1. Looked up from germline, CDR1 is SGHRS and CDR2 is YFSETQ. The junction had 6 bases not matched to a gene; V was cut back by 1 base and J by 5 bases. This CDR3 is 16 amino acids long. The CDR3 spells CASSLKGQGVTGELFF. The DNA for the CDR3 is TGCGCCAGCAGCTTGAAGGGACAGGGTGTAACCGGGGAGCTGTTTTTT.

The chain has TRBV7-8 and TRBJ1-1; no clear D. The CDR3 extends over 15 amino acids. Looked up from germline, CDR1 is SGHVS and CDR2 is FQNEAQ. V shed 1 base and J shed 3 bases, with 12 bases lying between them. The CDR3 here is CASSLGPNPDTEAFF. DNA for the CDR3: TGTGCCAGCAGCTTAGGGCCGAACCCGGACACTGAAGCTTTCTTT.